The present T cell receptor beta chain was sequenced within a study of cytomegalovirus exposure and HLA in healthy donors. CDR1 is SNHLY, CDR2 FYNNEI, per germline. CDR3 size: 10 residues. The germline V and J ends were trimmed by 8 bases and 6 bases, with 8 bases remaining between them. Primers for the PCR totalled 60 Vbeta and 13 Jbeta. Sequencing was performed with immunoSEQ multiplex PCR; in TCRdb, only in-frame clones are kept and a portion is missing. The sample yields fewer than 150,000 clones, 73% seen once. This TCR came from a human donor in good health. The chain recombines TRBV2 with TRBJ2-7; D is unclear. The sequenced material came from PBMCs. CDR3 nucleotide sequence: TGTGCCAGCCTGGGCACCGAGCAGTACTTC. As protein: CASLGTEQYF.